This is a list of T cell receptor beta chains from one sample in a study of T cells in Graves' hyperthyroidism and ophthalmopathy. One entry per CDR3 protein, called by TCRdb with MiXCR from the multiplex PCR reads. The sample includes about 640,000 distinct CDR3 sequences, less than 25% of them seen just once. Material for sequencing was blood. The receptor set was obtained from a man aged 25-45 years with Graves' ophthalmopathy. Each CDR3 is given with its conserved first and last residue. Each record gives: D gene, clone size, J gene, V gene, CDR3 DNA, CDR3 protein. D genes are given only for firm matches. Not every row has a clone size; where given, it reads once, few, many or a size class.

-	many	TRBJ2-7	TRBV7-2	TGTGCCAGCAGCTTAGAGTTCAACTACGAGCAGTACTTC	CASSLEFNYEQYF
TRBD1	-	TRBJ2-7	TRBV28	TGTGCCAGCGCGTACCGGGACAGGGGAGTCGAGCAGTACTTC	CASAYRDRGVEQYF
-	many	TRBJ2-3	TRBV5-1	TGCGCCAGCAGCTCCGGGCGGGTTAGCACAGATACGCAGTATTTT	CASSSGRVSTDTQYF
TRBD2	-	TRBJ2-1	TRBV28	TGTGCCAGCAGTTTTTCAGGACTAGGCTACAATGAGCAGTTCTTC	CASSFSGLGYNEQFF
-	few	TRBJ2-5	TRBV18	TGTGCCAGCACTCTCAGAAGGGAAGAGACCCAGTACTTC	CASTLRREETQYF
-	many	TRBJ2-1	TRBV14	TGTGCCAGCAGCCTGGGGAGTGCCTCCTACAATGAGCAGTTCTTC	CASSLGSASYNEQFF
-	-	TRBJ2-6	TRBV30	TGTGCCTGGAGTAGCACTGGGGCCAACGTCCTGACTTTC	CAWSSTGANVLTF
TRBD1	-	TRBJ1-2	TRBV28	TGTGCCAGCAGTCAAACAGGGGGCGGCTATGGCTACACCTTC	CASSQTGGGYGYTF
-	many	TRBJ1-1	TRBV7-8	TGTGCCCTGAAGGGCGGCGGTGAAGCTTTCTTT	CALKGGGEAFF
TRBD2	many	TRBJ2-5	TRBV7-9	TGTGCCAGCAGCTTAGCGGAACTAGCGGAAGAGACCCAGTACTTC	CASSLAELAEETQYF
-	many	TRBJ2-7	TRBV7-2	TGTGCCAGCAGCCCCGTGGGGCACGAGCAGTACTTC	CASSPVGHEQYF
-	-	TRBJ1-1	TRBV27	TGTGCCAGCGTGCGGGGAATCACTGAAGCTTTCTTT	CASVRGITEAFF
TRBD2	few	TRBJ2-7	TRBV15	TGTGCCACCAGCAGAGGGGTCGGGGGGAGCCAATACGAGCAGTACTTC	CATSRGVGGSQYEQYF
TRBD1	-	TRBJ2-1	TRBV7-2	TGTGCCAGCAGCAGCCAGGGACAGTCAAATGAGCAGTTCTTC	CASSSQGQSNEQFF
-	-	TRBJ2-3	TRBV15	TGTGCCACCAGCAGAGCGGGTAGGGGAGATACGCAGTATTTT	CATSRAGRGDTQYF
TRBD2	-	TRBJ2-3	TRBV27	TGTGCCAGCAGTCCCCTCCGACTAGCGGGAGGAGTGGATACGCAGTATTTT	CASSPLRLAGGVDTQYF
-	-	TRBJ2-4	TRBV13	TGTGCCAGCAGCTTCGCCCGCGGGACGCCCGGGAGAGAGGACATTCAGTACTTC	CASSFARGTPGREDIQYF
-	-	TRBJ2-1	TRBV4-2	TGTGCCAGCAGCCAAGTGACGGATTACTACAATGAGCAGTTCTTC	CASSQVTDYYNEQFF
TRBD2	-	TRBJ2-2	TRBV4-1	TGCGCCAGCAGCCAAGATAGGCTAGCGGGAGGGCTAGGCACCGGGGAGCTGTTTTTT	CASSQDRLAGGLGTGELFF
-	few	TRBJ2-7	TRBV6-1	TGTGCCAGCAAGGTAGGGGCAGTCAACGAGCAGTACTTC	CASKVGAVNEQYF
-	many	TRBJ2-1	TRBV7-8	TGTGCCAGCAGCTTAAGGGGTAACTCCTACAATGAGCAGTTCTTC	CASSLRGNSYNEQFF
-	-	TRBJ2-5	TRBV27	TGTGCCAGCAGTGATGGAACGCACGGAGAGACCCAGTACTTC	CASSDGTHGETQYF
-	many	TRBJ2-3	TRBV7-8	TGTGCCAGCAGGGGTCATACAGATACGCAGTATTTT	CASRGHTDTQYF
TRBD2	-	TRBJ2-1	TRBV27	TGTGCCAGCAGAGGCCTAGCGGGAGGGCCGAGAAATGAGCAGTTCTTC	CASRGLAGGPRNEQFF
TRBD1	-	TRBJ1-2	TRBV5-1	TGCGCCAGCACCCTGACAGGGAGTCGCTACACCTTC	CASTLTGSRYTF
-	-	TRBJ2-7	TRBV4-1	TGCGCCAGCAGCCAAGGGTGGGCACGCAGAGGTTACGAGCAGTACTTC	CASSQGWARRGYEQYF
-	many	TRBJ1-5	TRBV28	TGTGCCAGCAGTCATCCCCTCGGACACCGACACCCCCATCAGCCCCAGCATTTT	CASSHPLGHRHPHQPQHF
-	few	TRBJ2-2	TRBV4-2	TGTGCCAGCAGCCAATCCGGCGTAGGCACCGGGGAGCTGTTTTTT	CASSQSGVGTGELFF
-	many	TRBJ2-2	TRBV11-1	TGTGCCAGCAGCCTTAACCCCGGGGAGCTGTTTTTT	CASSLNPGELFF
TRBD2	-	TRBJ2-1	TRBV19	TGTGCCAGTAGTACCGGGACTAGCGGGGGTTACAATGAGCAGTTCTTC	CASSTGTSGGYNEQFF
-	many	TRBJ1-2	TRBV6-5	TGTGCCAGCAGTTACCGATCCGTTAACTATGGCTACACCTTC	CASSYRSVNYGYTF
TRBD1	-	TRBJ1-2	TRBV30	TGTGCCTGGACAGGGGGCGCGAACTATGGCTACACCTTC	CAWTGGANYGYTF
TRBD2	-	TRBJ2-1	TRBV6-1	TGTGCCAGCAGTTCGACTAGCGGGAGTCCTAATGAGCAGTTCTTC	CASSSTSGSPNEQFF
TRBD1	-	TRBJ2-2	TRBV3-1	TGTGCCAGCAGCCAAGAATTAGGACAGGGGGACACCGGGGAGCTGTTTTTT	CASSQELGQGDTGELFF
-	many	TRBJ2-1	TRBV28	TGTGCCAGCAGCCCCCGGGACGGGATAAATGAGCAGTTCTTC	CASSPRDGINEQFF
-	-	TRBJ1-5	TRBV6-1	TGTGCCAGCGGGACATCGGGTCAGCCCCAGCATTTT	CASGTSGQPQHF
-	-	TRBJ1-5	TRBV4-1	TGCGCCAGCAGCCAAGAGTTTGGCAGGGGATATGGCAATCAGCCCCAGCATTTT	CASSQEFGRGYGNQPQHF
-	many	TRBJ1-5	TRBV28	TGTGCCAGCAGACAATCAGGGAGTCGAAATCAGCCCCAGCATTTT	CASRQSGSRNQPQHF
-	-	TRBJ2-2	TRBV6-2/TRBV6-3	TGTGCCAGCAGTTACCAGGGGTTTAACACCGGGGAGCTGTTTTTT	CASSYQGFNTGELFF
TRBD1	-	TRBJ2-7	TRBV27	TGTGCCAGCCTAGGACAGGGGATTAACGAGCAGTACTTC	CASLGQGINEQYF
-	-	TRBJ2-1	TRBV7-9	TGTGCCAGCAGCTCGGGGGTGAATGAGCAGTTCTTC	CASSSGVNEQFF
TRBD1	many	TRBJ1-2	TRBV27	TGTGCCAGCAGCCCGGACAGGGGCTACCCTAACTATGGCTACACCTTC	CASSPDRGYPNYGYTF
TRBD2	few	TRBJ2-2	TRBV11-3	TGTGCCAGCAGCCCTAGCGGGAGTATCACCGGGGAGCTGTTTTTT	CASSPSGSITGELFF
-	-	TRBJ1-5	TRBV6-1	TGTGCCAGCAGCCCCCCAGGGAACTATCAGCCCCAGCATTTT	CASSPPGNYQPQHF
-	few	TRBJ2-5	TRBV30	TGTGCCTGGAGTCCTCAAGAGACCCAGTACTTC	CAWSPQETQYF
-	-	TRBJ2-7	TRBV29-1	TGCAGCGTCGACCTCATAGAGGGTGGCGCCTACGAGCAGTACTTC	CSVDLIEGGAYEQYF
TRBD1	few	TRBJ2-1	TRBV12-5	TGTGCTAGTGGGGCCGGGACAGGGGCAAAGAATGAGCAGTTCTTC	CASGAGTGAKNEQFF
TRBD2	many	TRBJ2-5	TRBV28	TGTGCCAGCAGTTCGGGACTAGCGGGATTGGTAGAAGACCAGTACTTC	CASSSGLAGLVEDQYF
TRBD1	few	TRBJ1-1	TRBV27	TGTGCCAGCAGAGGCAGGGGGCAGCAAACTGAAGCTTTCTTT	CASRGRGQQTEAFF
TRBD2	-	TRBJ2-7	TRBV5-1	TGCGCCAGCAGCGCCTGGACTAGTTTTAACGAGCAGTACTTC	CASSAWTSFNEQYF
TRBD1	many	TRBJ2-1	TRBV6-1	TGTGCCAGCAGTACCGGACGGATCGCGGCAGGGGGCATAAATGAGCAGTTCTTC	CASSTGRIAAGGINEQFF
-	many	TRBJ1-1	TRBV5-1	TGCGCCAGCAGCATAACAGTTAACACTGAAGCTTTCTTT	CASSITVNTEAFF
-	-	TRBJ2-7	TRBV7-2	TGTGCCATAAACGGGCAGTTAACCTACGAGCAGTACTTC	CAINGQLTYEQYF
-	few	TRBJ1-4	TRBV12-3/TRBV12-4	TGTGCCAGCCAGGACAGACCGAATGAAAAACTGTTTTTT	CASQDRPNEKLFF
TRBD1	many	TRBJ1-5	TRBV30	TGTGCCTGGAGTGTTAGGGGGCAGGTCAATCAGCCCCAGCATTTT	CAWSVRGQVNQPQHF